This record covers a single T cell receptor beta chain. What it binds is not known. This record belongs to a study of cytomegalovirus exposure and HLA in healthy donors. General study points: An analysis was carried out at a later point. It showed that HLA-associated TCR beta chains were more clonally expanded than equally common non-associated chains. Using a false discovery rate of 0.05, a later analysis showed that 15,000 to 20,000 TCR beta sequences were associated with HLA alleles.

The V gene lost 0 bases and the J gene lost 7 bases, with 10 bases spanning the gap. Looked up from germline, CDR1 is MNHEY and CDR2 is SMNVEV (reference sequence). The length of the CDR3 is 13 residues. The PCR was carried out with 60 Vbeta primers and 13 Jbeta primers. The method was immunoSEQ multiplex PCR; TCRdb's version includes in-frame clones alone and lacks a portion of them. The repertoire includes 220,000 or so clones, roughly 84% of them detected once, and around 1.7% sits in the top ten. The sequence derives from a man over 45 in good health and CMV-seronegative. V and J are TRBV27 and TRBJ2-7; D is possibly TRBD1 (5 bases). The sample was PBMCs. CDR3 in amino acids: CASSLSNSGEQYF. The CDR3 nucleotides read TGTGCCAGCAGTTTATCGAACTCAGGGGAGCAGTACTTC.